This is a list of T cell receptor beta chains from one sample in a study of blood T cell repertoires in COVID-19. Sequencing used immunoSEQ multiplex PCR; TCRdb keeps in-frame clones, though not all of them. The sample includes fewer than 200,000 clones, 85% of them seen just once. The sequenced material came from peripheral blood. Receptors originate from a human donor with acute or convalescent COVID-19. The donor label of this sample is uncertain. Both conserved end residues are part of each CDR3. The D gene is left open where the match is weak. Clone sizes are given selectively: once, few, many, or a class where the clone is expanded.

CDR3 protein: CASSLRASGGALKMNEQFF
CDR3 DNA: TGTGCCAGCAGCTTAAGGGCTAGCGGGGGGGCCCTAAAAATGAATGAGCAGTTCTTC
V gene: TRBV7-6
D gene: TRBD2
J gene: TRBJ2-1
clone size: .
CDR3 length: 19

CDR3 protein: CASRRDGGNSPLHF
CDR3 DNA: TGTGCCAGCAGGCGGGACGGAGGTAATTCACCCCTCCACTTT
V gene: TRBV27
D gene: .
J gene: TRBJ1-6
clone size: once
CDR3 length: 14

CDR3 protein: CASSPRGGQGGTEAFF
CDR3 DNA: TGTGCCAGCAGTCCCAGGGGGGGACAGGGTGGGACTGAAGCTTTCTTT
V gene: TRBV28
D gene: TRBD1
J gene: TRBJ1-1
clone size: .
CDR3 length: 16

CDR3 protein: CASSQRDRSNQPQHF
CDR3 DNA: TGTGCCAGCTCCCAAAGGGACAGGAGCAATCAGCCCCAGCATTTT
V gene: TRBV18
D gene: TRBD1
J gene: TRBJ1-5
clone size: .
CDR3 length: 15

CDR3 protein: CASSILGTGIFSNQPQHF
CDR3 DNA: TGTGCCAGTAGTATACTCGGGACAGGGATCTTTAGCAATCAGCCCCAGCATTTT
V gene: TRBV19
D gene: TRBD1
J gene: TRBJ1-5
clone size: .
CDR3 length: 18

CDR3 protein: CSVGTGVNQPQHF
CDR3 DNA: TGCAGCGTTGGGACAGGTGTTAATCAGCCCCAGCATTTT
V gene: TRBV29-1
D gene: TRBD1
J gene: TRBJ1-5
clone size: once
CDR3 length: 13

CDR3 protein: CASSGQGQGNTEAFF
CDR3 DNA: TGTGCCAGCAGCGGACAGGGTCAGGGGAACACTGAAGCTTTCTTT
V gene: TRBV7-8
D gene: TRBD1
J gene: TRBJ1-1
clone size: few
CDR3 length: 15

CDR3 protein: CASSEGRSEIEAFF
CDR3 DNA: TGTGCCAGCAGTGAAGGAAGGAGTGAGATTGAAGCTTTCTTT
V gene: TRBV2
D gene: .
J gene: TRBJ1-1
clone size: .
CDR3 length: 14

CDR3 protein: CASSLRGLAGSYEQYF
CDR3 DNA: TGTGCCAGCAGTCTCCGAGGACTAGCGGGGTCCTACGAGCAGTACTTC
V gene: TRBV28
D gene: TRBD2
J gene: TRBJ2-7
clone size: .
CDR3 length: 16

CDR3 protein: CASSLTGSREKLFF
CDR3 DNA: TGTGCCAGCAGCTTGACAGGTAGCCGTGAAAAACTGTTTTTT
V gene: TRBV5-5
D gene: .
J gene: TRBJ1-4
clone size: .
CDR3 length: 14

CDR3 protein: CSVEHYLAGGTDTQYF
CDR3 DNA: TGCAGCGTCGAACACTACCTAGCGGGGGGCACAGATACGCAGTATTTT
V gene: TRBV29-1
D gene: TRBD2
J gene: TRBJ2-3
clone size: .
CDR3 length: 16

CDR3 protein: CASSIGRGYTYEQYF
CDR3 DNA: TGTGCCAGTAGTATAGGGCGGGGGTATACCTACGAGCAGTACTTC
V gene: TRBV19
D gene: TRBD2
J gene: TRBJ2-7
clone size: .
CDR3 length: 15

CDR3 protein: CASSTSPAGQAGQYF
CDR3 DNA: TGTGCCAGTAGTACCTCCCCCGCGGGACAGGCCGGGCAGTATTTT
V gene: TRBV19
D gene: TRBD1
J gene: TRBJ2-3
clone size: .
CDR3 length: 15

CDR3 protein: CASREGGGNSPLHF
CDR3 DNA: TGTGCCAGCAGGGAGGGGGGGGGCAATTCACCCCTCCACTTT
V gene: TRBV28
D gene: .
J gene: TRBJ1-6
clone size: few
CDR3 length: 14

CDR3 protein: CASSLGGTGITTGAEAFF
CDR3 DNA: TGTGCCAGCAGCCTAGGAGGGACAGGGATTACGACTGGGGCTGAAGCTTTCTTT
V gene: TRBV7-2
D gene: TRBD1
J gene: TRBJ1-1
clone size: .
CDR3 length: 18

CDR3 protein: CASSHFQRGSKNIQYF
CDR3 DNA: TGCGCCAGCAGCCACTTCCAGAGAGGGAGTAAAAACATTCAGTACTTC
V gene: TRBV4-1
D gene: .
J gene: TRBJ2-4
clone size: .
CDR3 length: 16

CDR3 protein: CSARQGQTAFF
CDR3 DNA: TGCAGTGCTAGACAGGGCCAGACCGCTTTCTTT
V gene: TRBV20-1
D gene: .
J gene: TRBJ1-1
clone size: once
CDR3 length: 11

CDR3 protein: CATSAQAAGGAFF
CDR3 DNA: TGTGCCACCAGCGCTCAGGCCGCCGGAGGTGCTTTCTTT
V gene: TRBV24-1
D gene: .
J gene: TRBJ1-1
clone size: .
CDR3 length: 13

CDR3 protein: CASSQDGGQDDNQPQHF
CDR3 DNA: TGTGCCAGCAGCCAAGATGGAGGGCAGGATGACAATCAGCCCCAGCATTTT
V gene: TRBV14
D gene: .
J gene: TRBJ1-5
clone size: few
CDR3 length: 17

CDR3 protein: CASSKGWHRGKDNVLTF
CDR3 DNA: TGTGCCAGCAGCAAGGGATGGCACAGGGGGAAAGACAACGTCCTGACTTTC
V gene: TRBV21-1
D gene: .
J gene: TRBJ2-6
clone size: .
CDR3 length: 17

CDR3 protein: CASSRQPTGGLTDTQYF
CDR3 DNA: TGTGCCAGCAGCCGGCAACCGACAGGGGGACTCACAGATACGCAGTATTTT
V gene: TRBV4-2
D gene: TRBD1
J gene: TRBJ2-3
clone size: .
CDR3 length: 17

CDR3 protein: CASGGETPETQYF
CDR3 DNA: TGTGCCAGTGGGGGGGAGACCCCCGAGACCCAGTACTTC
V gene: TRBV9
D gene: TRBD2
J gene: TRBJ2-5
clone size: .
CDR3 length: 13

CDR3 protein: CASSLDRETEAFF
CDR3 DNA: TGTGCCAGCAGCTTAGATCGGGAAACTGAAGCTTTCTTT
V gene: TRBV11-2
D gene: .
J gene: TRBJ1-1
clone size: many
CDR3 length: 13

CDR3 protein: CASSDRYSTGNTIYF
CDR3 DNA: TGTGCCAGCAGTGATCGCTATTCTACTGGAAACACCATATATTTT
V gene: TRBV2
D gene: .
J gene: TRBJ1-3
clone size: once
CDR3 length: 15

CDR3 protein: CAISEIGGLIEQYF
CDR3 DNA: TGTGCCATCAGTGAGATAGGGGGCCTCATCGAGCAGTACTTC
V gene: TRBV10-3
D gene: TRBD1
J gene: TRBJ2-7
clone size: once
CDR3 length: 14

CDR3 protein: CASSEGVLQGGETQYF
CDR3 DNA: TGCGCCAGCAGTGAGGGGGTATTACAGGGCGGGGAGACCCAGTACTTC
V gene: TRBV10-1
D gene: .
J gene: TRBJ2-5
clone size: .
CDR3 length: 16

CDR3 protein: CATQLTLQSQHF
CDR3 DNA: TGTGCCACCCAACTAACATTACAATCCCAGCATTTT
V gene: TRBV28
D gene: .
J gene: TRBJ1-5
clone size: once
CDR3 length: 12

CDR3 protein: CASSEMSLGTGELFF
CDR3 DNA: TGTGCCAGCAGTGAAATGTCCCTAGGCACCGGGGAGCTGTTTTTT
V gene: TRBV6-1
D gene: .
J gene: TRBJ2-2
clone size: .
CDR3 length: 15

CDR3 protein: CASSLYTLYSGNTIYF
CDR3 DNA: TGCGCCAGCAGTCTTTATACATTGTACTCTGGAAACACCATATATTTT
V gene: TRBV23-1
D gene: .
J gene: TRBJ1-3
clone size: .
CDR3 length: 16

CDR3 protein: CASRDRGNNQPQHF
CDR3 DNA: TGTGCCAGCAGGGACAGGGGAAACAATCAGCCCCAGCATTTT
V gene: TRBV21-1
D gene: .
J gene: TRBJ1-5
clone size: .
CDR3 length: 14

CDR3 protein: CASSYLSGSRDQPQHF
CDR3 DNA: TGTGCCAGCAGTTACCTGTCGGGGTCGAGGGATCAGCCCCAGCATTTT
V gene: TRBV6-6
D gene: .
J gene: TRBJ1-5
clone size: .
CDR3 length: 16

CDR3 protein: CASSQGPGQGGGEAFF
CDR3 DNA: TGCGCCAGCAGCCAAGGCCCTGGACAGGGAGGAGGTGAAGCTTTCTTT
V gene: TRBV4-3
D gene: TRBD1
J gene: TRBJ1-1
clone size: .
CDR3 length: 16

CDR3 protein: CASSPSGQGGSPLHF
CDR3 DNA: TGTGCCAGCTCACCTTCGGGACAGGGGGGTTCACCCCTCCACTTT
V gene: TRBV18
D gene: TRBD1
J gene: TRBJ1-6
clone size: .
CDR3 length: 15

CDR3 protein: CASSLGTVNSPLHF
CDR3 DNA: TGTGCCAGCAGCCTAGGGACAGTGAATTCACCCCTCCACTTT
V gene: TRBV11-3
D gene: TRBD1
J gene: TRBJ1-6
clone size: few
CDR3 length: 14

CDR3 protein: CASSSGLAGDSYEQYF
CDR3 DNA: TGTGCCAGCAGCTCGGGACTAGCGGGGGATTCCTACGAGCAGTACTTC
V gene: TRBV13
D gene: TRBD2
J gene: TRBJ2-7
clone size: .
CDR3 length: 16

CDR3 protein: CASSDGGPYEQYF
CDR3 DNA: TGTGCCAGTAGTGACGGGGGGCCCTACGAGCAGTACTTC
V gene: TRBV19
D gene: .
J gene: TRBJ2-7
clone size: .
CDR3 length: 13

CDR3 protein: CASSSQTGRYGTDTQYF
CDR3 DNA: TGTGCCAGCAGCTCGCAGACAGGCCGCTATGGCACAGATACGCAGTATTTT
V gene: TRBV3-1/TRBV3-2
D gene: .
J gene: TRBJ2-3
clone size: .
CDR3 length: 17

CDR3 protein: CASSLVRGALNTEAFF
CDR3 DNA: TGTGCCAGCAGCTTAGTGCGGGGGGCGTTGAACACTGAAGCTTTCTTT
V gene: TRBV7-2
D gene: .
J gene: TRBJ1-1
clone size: .
CDR3 length: 16

CDR3 protein: CASSYSRLAVNNEQFF
CDR3 DNA: TGTGCCAGCAGTTACTCACGACTAGCAGTTAACAATGAGCAGTTCTTC
V gene: TRBV6-2/TRBV6-3
D gene: TRBD2
J gene: TRBJ2-1
clone size: .
CDR3 length: 16

CDR3 protein: CASSLATFTGELFF
CDR3 DNA: TGCGCCAGCAGCTTGGCCACTTTCACCGGGGAGCTGTTTTTT
V gene: TRBV5-1
D gene: .
J gene: TRBJ2-2
clone size: .
CDR3 length: 14

CDR3 protein: CASSLFGDLNSPLHF
CDR3 DNA: TGTGCCAGCAGCTTGTTCGGGGATCTTAATTCACCCCTCCACTTT
V gene: TRBV5-8
D gene: .
J gene: TRBJ1-6
clone size: few
CDR3 length: 15

CDR3 protein: CASSRQGVDEKLFF
CDR3 DNA: TGCGCCAGCAGTAGGCAGGGGGTGGATGAAAAACTGTTTTTT
V gene: TRBV5-1
D gene: TRBD1
J gene: TRBJ1-4
clone size: .
CDR3 length: 14

CDR3 protein: CASSLGKRSYEQYF
CDR3 DNA: TGCGCCAGCAGCCTCGGGAAGAGATCCTACGAGCAGTACTTC
V gene: TRBV5-1
D gene: .
J gene: TRBJ2-7
clone size: few
CDR3 length: 14

CDR3 protein: CASSSFSRGQLNSPLHF
CDR3 DNA: TGTGCCAGCAGCTCCTTCAGCAGGGGACAATTAAATTCACCCCTCCACTTT
V gene: TRBV7-8
D gene: .
J gene: TRBJ1-6
clone size: .
CDR3 length: 17

CDR3 protein: CASGREPNEKLFF
CDR3 DNA: TGTGCCTCAGGGCGGGAGCCGAATGAAAAACTGTTTTTT
V gene: TRBV28
D gene: .
J gene: TRBJ1-4
clone size: .
CDR3 length: 13

CDR3 protein: CASSPREGDIQYF
CDR3 DNA: TGTGCCAGCAGCCCCAGGGAAGGGGACATTCAGTACTTC
V gene: TRBV6-4
D gene: .
J gene: TRBJ2-4
clone size: once
CDR3 length: 13

CDR3 protein: CASSLAGQGSQPQHF
CDR3 DNA: TGTGCCAGCAGCCTAGCGGGACAGGGGAGTCAGCCCCAGCATTTT
V gene: TRBV7-9
D gene: TRBD1
J gene: TRBJ1-5
clone size: .
CDR3 length: 15

CDR3 protein: CANTPATGRDSNQPQHF
CDR3 DNA: TGCGCCAACACTCCCGCGACAGGCCGAGATAGCAATCAGCCCCAGCATTTT
V gene: TRBV10-1
D gene: .
J gene: TRBJ1-5
clone size: once
CDR3 length: 17

CDR3 protein: CASSLQGESTEAFF
CDR3 DNA: TGTGCCAGCAGCTTACAGGGCGAAAGCACTGAAGCTTTCTTT
V gene: TRBV11-3
D gene: .
J gene: TRBJ1-1
clone size: .
CDR3 length: 14

CDR3 protein: CASSLEGRGGTEAFF
CDR3 DNA: TGCGCCAGCAGCTTGGAGGGGCGAGGGGGCACTGAAGCTTTCTTT
V gene: TRBV5-1
D gene: .
J gene: TRBJ1-1
clone size: .
CDR3 length: 15

CDR3 protein: CASSPAGTGVYTEAFF
CDR3 DNA: TGCGCCAGCAGCCCTGCCGGGACAGGGGTTTACACTGAAGCTTTCTTT
V gene: TRBV4-1
D gene: TRBD1
J gene: TRBJ1-1
clone size: .
CDR3 length: 16

CDR3 protein: CASSLGQGALSSANVLTF
CDR3 DNA: TGTGCCAGCAGCTTGGGACAGGGGGCTCTTAGTTCGGCCAACGTCCTGACTTTC
V gene: TRBV5-4
D gene: TRBD1
J gene: TRBJ2-6
clone size: once
CDR3 length: 18

CDR3 protein: CASSITTGLYEQYF
CDR3 DNA: TGTGCCAGTAGTATAACGACAGGCCTCTACGAGCAGTACTTC
V gene: TRBV19
D gene: .
J gene: TRBJ2-7
clone size: once
CDR3 length: 14

CDR3 protein: CASSPDTGNQPQHF
CDR3 DNA: TGTGCCAGCTCACCAGATACAGGCAATCAGCCCCAGCATTTT
V gene: TRBV18
D gene: .
J gene: TRBJ1-5
clone size: few
CDR3 length: 14

CDR3 protein: CASSERTSGTLQFF
CDR3 DNA: TGTGCCAGCAGTGAAAGGACTAGCGGTACGCTTCAGTTCTTC
V gene: TRBV6-1
D gene: TRBD2
J gene: TRBJ2-1
clone size: .
CDR3 length: 14

CDR3 protein: CASSYQSSGANVLTF
CDR3 DNA: TGTGCCAGCAGCTATCAGTCCTCTGGGGCCAACGTCCTGACTTTC
V gene: TRBV7-3
D gene: .
J gene: TRBJ2-6
clone size: .
CDR3 length: 15

CDR3 protein: CASTTGGTGGNEQFF
CDR3 DNA: TGTGCCAGTACCACAGGGGGGACAGGAGGAAATGAGCAGTTCTTC
V gene: TRBV19
D gene: TRBD1
J gene: TRBJ2-1
clone size: .
CDR3 length: 15